Listed below are T cell receptor beta chains from one sample, sequenced in a study of cytomegalovirus exposure and HLA in healthy donors. Using immunoSEQ multiplex PCR, the repertoire was profiled, and TCRdb retains in-frame clones only, with some absent. The sample yields some 120,000 clones, over 75% seen once. The specimen was PBMCs. The receptors derive from a man between 18 and 29 years old in good health and CMV-seropositive. Both conserved end residues are part of each CDR3. A D gene is named only where the DNA matches it firmly. Size tells how often a clone was seen (once, few, many) or the class of an expanded clone, and some rows leave it out.

-	TRBV28	TRBJ2-1	TRBD2	CTSSTSGGGNEQFF	TGTACCAGCAGCACTAGCGGGGGAGGGAATGAGCAGTTCTTC
-	TRBV4-1	TRBJ2-1	-	CASSAPGEQFF	TGCGCCAGCAGCGCTCCGGGTGAGCAGTTCTTC
-	TRBV5-4	TRBJ1-2	-	CASSFGGKEGYTF	TGTGCCAGCAGCTTTGGCGGAAAGGAGGGCTACACCTTC
-	TRBV4-1	TRBJ1-6	-	CASSVTGSSYNSPLHF	TGCGCCAGCAGCGTAACAGGGAGCTCCTATAATTCACCCCTCCACTTT
-	TRBV7-7	TRBJ2-1	-	CASSLGRNNEQFF	TGTGCTAGCAGCCTGGGGCGAAACAATGAGCAGTTCTTC
-	TRBV2	TRBJ2-3	-	CASRGQRTDTQYF	TGTGCCAGCAGGGGGCAGCGCACAGATACGCAGTATTTT
-	TRBV19	TRBJ2-5	-	CASKKKASSQEAQYF	TGTGCCAGTAAAAAAAAGGCCAGCAGCCAAGAGGCCCAGTACTTC
-	TRBV5-8	TRBJ1-5	-	CASSIRQYSNQPQHF	TGTGCCAGCAGTATCCGACAGTATAGCAATCAGCCCCAGCATTTT
few	TRBV15	TRBJ1-2	TRBD1	CATSRERFGTGEDTF	TGTGCCACCAGCAGAGAACGATTCGGGACAGGGGAGGACACCTTC
-	TRBV4-1	TRBJ1-5	-	CASSQDRVKPQHF	TGCGCCAGCAGCCAAGACAGGGTCAAGCCCCAGCATTTT
-	TRBV5-1	TRBJ2-6	-	CASRLISGANVLTF	TGCGCCAGCCGACTTATCTCTGGGGCCAACGTCCTGACTTTC
-	TRBV6-6	TRBJ1-2	TRBD1	CASIGTGSAFYGYTF	TGTGCCAGCATAGGGACAGGGTCTGCCTTCTATGGCTACACCTTC
-	TRBV4-2	TRBJ2-1	TRBD2	CASSSRTSGLYNEQFF	TGTGCCAGCAGCTCGAGGACTAGCGGGCTTTACAATGAGCAGTTCTTC
-	TRBV28	TRBJ1-1	TRBD1	CASSFSHRGLNTEAFF	TGTGCCAGCAGTTTTTCGCACAGGGGGTTGAACACTGAAGCTTTCTTT
once	TRBV9	TRBJ1-1	-	CASSALGQSGSEAFF	TGTGCCAGCAGCGCCCTAGGACAGTCGGGGTCTGAAGCTTTCTTT
-	TRBV11-2	TRBJ2-7	-	CASSLPFTVAYEQYF	TGTGCCAGCAGCTTGCCCTTTACAGTGGCCTACGAGCAGTACTTC
-	TRBV6-1	TRBJ1-5	-	CASSEMRSNQPQHF	TGTGCCAGCAGTGAAATGCGTAGCAATCAGCCCCAGCATTTT
-	TRBV28	TRBJ2-7	-	CASSSTRAGYEQYF	TGTGCCAGCAGTTCCACGAGGGCTGGGTACGAGCAGTACTTC
-	TRBV19	TRBJ2-1	TRBD1	CASVDRGKDNEQFF	TGTGCCAGTGTTGACAGGGGAAAGGACAATGAGCAGTTCTTC
-	TRBV5-1	TRBJ2-2	-	CASSALGGYGELFF	TGCGCCAGCAGCGCCCTAGGGGGTTACGGGGAGCTGTTTTTT
-	TRBV28	TRBJ2-5	TRBD2	CASSGGGVETQYF	TGTGCCAGCAGCGGGGGGGGCGTGGAGACCCAGTACTTC
-	TRBV28	TRBJ1-5	TRBD1	CASSRTGPRQPQHF	TGTGCCAGCAGTCGGACAGGGCCCAGGCAGCCCCAGCATTTT
few	TRBV29-1	TRBJ1-1	-	CSVEGAGRGSTEAFF	TGCAGCGTTGAAGGGGCAGGACGGGGGAGCACTGAAGCTTTCTTT
-	TRBV6-1	TRBJ1-1	-	CASSGVQLNTEAFF	TGTGCCAGCAGCGGAGTTCAGCTGAACACTGAAGCTTTCTTT
-	TRBV5-8	TRBJ1-1	TRBD1	CASRYRDRSEAFF	TGTGCCAGCAGATACCGGGACAGGTCTGAAGCTTTCTTT
once	TRBV6-1	TRBJ1-5	TRBD1	CASGGTENNQPQHF	TGTGCCAGCGGCGGGACAGAAAATAATCAGCCCCAGCATTTT
once	TRBV5-1	TRBJ2-7	TRBD2	CASSRLAGNSYEQYF	TGCGCCAGCAGCCGACTAGCGGGGAACTCCTACGAGCAGTACTTC
-	TRBV5-4	TRBJ2-1	-	CASSPTGTYNEQFF	TGTGCCAGCAGCCCTACAGGGACCTACAATGAGCAGTTCTTC
once	TRBV7-8	TRBJ1-3	TRBD1	CASSRTGGGGNTIYF	TGTGCCAGCAGCCGAACAGGGGGCGGTGGAAACACCATATATTTT
-	TRBV4-1	TRBJ2-2	-	CASSQEGRYTGELFF	TGCGCCAGCAGCCAAGAGGGCCGATACACCGGGGAGCTGTTTTTT
-	TRBV27	TRBJ2-4	-	CASKRQDSGYIQYF	TGTGCCAGCAAAAGACAGGACAGCGGTTACATTCAGTACTTC
-	TRBV11-2	TRBJ2-7	-	CASSGGTESSYEQYF	TGTGCCAGCAGCGGCGGGACAGAGAGCTCCTACGAGCAGTACTTC
few	TRBV25-1	TRBJ2-7	-	CASSDSNKGGYEQYF	TGTGCCAGCAGTGATTCCAACAAGGGAGGCTACGAGCAGTACTTC
-	TRBV13	TRBJ1-1	TRBD1	CASSPGQGMSAFF	TGTGCCAGCAGCCCGGGACAGGGCATGAGTGCTTTCTTT
few	TRBV19	TRBJ1-4	-	CASKKEQGNEKLFF	TGTGCCAGTAAAAAAGAACAGGGTAATGAAAAACTGTTTTTT
-	TRBV6-4	TRBJ2-1	-	CASRRESGMEGNEQFF	TGTGCCAGCAGGAGGGAGTCTGGGATGGAGGGTAATGAGCAGTTCTTC
-	TRBV7-9	TRBJ1-1	-	CASSSSSPEAFF	TGTGCCAGCAGCTCCAGTTCCCCCGAAGCTTTCTTT
-	TRBV11-3	TRBJ2-1	TRBD1	CASSSAGQGMTEQFF	TGTGCCAGCAGCTCCGCGGGACAGGGAATGACTGAGCAGTTCTTC
-	TRBV6-1	TRBJ2-5	-	CASSGTRKETQYF	TGTGCCAGCAGTGGGACAAGGAAAGAGACCCAGTACTTC
once	TRBV5-1	TRBJ1-2	-	CASSLDLGAGYGYTF	TGCGCCAGCAGCTTGGATCTGGGGGCAGGATATGGCTACACCTTC
-	TRBV4-2	TRBJ1-1	-	CASSPGGPEAFF	TGTGCCAGCAGCCCAGGAGGTCCTGAAGCTTTCTTT
-	TRBV7-9	TRBJ1-4	-	CASSPPVGPNEKLFF	TGTGCCAGCAGCCCGCCTGTGGGGCCGAATGAAAAACTGTTTTTT
few	TRBV19	TRBJ2-2	TRBD2	CASTSGTSGGTGELFF	TGTGCCAGTACTTCCGGGACTAGCGGTGGCACCGGGGAGCTGTTTTTT
-	TRBV14	TRBJ2-3	-	CASSQDWVGLNTDTQYF	TGTGCCAGCAGCCAAGATTGGGTCGGACTAAACACAGATACGCAGTATTTT